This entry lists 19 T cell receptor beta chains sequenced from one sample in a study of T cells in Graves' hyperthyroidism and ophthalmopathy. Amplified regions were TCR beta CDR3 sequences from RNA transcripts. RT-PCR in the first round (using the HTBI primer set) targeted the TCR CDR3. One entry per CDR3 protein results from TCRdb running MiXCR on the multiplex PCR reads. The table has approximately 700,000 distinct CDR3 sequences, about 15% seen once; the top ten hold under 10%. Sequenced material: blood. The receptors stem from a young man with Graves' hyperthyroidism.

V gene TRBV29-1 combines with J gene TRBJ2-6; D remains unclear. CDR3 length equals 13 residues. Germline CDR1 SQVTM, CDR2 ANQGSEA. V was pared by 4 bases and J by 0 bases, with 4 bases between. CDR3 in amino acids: CSVGISGANVLTF. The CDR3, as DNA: TGCAGCGTTGGGATCTCTGGGGCCAACGTCCTGACTTTC.

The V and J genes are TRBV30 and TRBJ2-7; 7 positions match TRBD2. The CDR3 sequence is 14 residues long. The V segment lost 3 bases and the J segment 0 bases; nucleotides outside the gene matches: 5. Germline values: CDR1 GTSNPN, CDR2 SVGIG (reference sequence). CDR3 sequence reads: CAWSEIAGSYEQYF. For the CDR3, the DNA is TGTGCCTGGAGCGAAATAGCGGGCTCCTACGAGCAGTACTTC.

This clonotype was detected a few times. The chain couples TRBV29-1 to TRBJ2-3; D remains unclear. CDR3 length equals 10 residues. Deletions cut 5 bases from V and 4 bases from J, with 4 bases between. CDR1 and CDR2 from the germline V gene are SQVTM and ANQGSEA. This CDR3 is CSVLPDTQYF. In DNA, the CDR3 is TGCAGCGTTCTACCAGATACGCAGTATTTT.

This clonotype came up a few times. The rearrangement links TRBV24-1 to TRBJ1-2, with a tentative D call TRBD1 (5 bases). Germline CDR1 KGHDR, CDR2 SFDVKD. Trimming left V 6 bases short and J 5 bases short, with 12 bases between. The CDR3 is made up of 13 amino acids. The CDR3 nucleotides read TGTGCCACCAGTTTCTCAGCAGGGTATGGCTACACCTTC. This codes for CATSFSAGYGYTF.

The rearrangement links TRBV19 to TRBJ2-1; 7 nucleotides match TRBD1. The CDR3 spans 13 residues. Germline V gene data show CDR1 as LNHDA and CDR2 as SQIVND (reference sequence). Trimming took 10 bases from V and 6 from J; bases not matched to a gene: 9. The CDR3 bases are TGTGCCACCGAGGTGGGACAGAGCAATGAGCAGTTCTTC. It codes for CATEVGQSNEQFF. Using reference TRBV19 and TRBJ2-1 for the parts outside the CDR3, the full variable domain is DGGITQSPKYLFRKEGQNVTLSCEQNLNHDAMYWYRQDPGQGLRLIYYSQIVNDFQKGDIAEGYSVSREKKESFPLTVTSAQKNPTAFYLCATEVGQSNEQFFGPGTRLTVL.

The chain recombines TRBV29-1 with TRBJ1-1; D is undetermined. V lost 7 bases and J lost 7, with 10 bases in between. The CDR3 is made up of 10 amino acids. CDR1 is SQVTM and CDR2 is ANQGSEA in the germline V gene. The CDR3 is CSGLKGEAFF. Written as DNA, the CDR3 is TGCAGCGGCCTAAAGGGTGAAGCTTTCTTT.

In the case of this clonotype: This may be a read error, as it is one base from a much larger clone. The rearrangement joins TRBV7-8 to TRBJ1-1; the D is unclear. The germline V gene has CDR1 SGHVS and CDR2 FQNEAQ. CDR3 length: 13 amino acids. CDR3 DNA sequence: TGTGCCAGCGGCTTCAGCAAAGCCTCTGAAGCTTTCTTT. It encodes CASGFSKASEAFF.

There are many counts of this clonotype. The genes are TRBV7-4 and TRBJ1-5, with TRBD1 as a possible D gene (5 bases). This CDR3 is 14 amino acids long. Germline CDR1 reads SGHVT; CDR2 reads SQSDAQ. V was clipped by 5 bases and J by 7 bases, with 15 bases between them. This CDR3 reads CASSPEGRAQPQHF. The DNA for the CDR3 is TGTGCCAGCAGCCCCGAGGGACGGGCCCAGCCCCAGCATTTT.

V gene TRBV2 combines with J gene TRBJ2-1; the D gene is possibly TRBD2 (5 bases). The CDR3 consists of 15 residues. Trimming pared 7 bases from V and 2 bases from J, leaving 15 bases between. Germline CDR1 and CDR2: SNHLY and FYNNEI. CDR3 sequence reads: CASNSDSPTYNEQFF. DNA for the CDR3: TGTGCCAGCAATTCGGACTCGCCTACCTACAATGAGCAGTTCTTC.

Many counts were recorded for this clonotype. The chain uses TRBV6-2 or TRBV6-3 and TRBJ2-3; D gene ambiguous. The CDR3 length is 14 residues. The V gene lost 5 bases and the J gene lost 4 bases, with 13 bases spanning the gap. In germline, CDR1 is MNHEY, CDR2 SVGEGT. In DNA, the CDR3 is TGTGCCAGCAGTCAAGGACCTTTCCCAGATACGCAGTATTTT. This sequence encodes CASSQGPFPDTQYF.

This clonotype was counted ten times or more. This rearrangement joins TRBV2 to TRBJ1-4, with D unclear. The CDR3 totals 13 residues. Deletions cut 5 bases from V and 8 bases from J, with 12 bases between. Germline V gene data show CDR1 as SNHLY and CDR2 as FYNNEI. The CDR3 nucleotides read TGTGCCAGCAGTTATACCGTTGGGGAAAAACTGTTTTTT. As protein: CASSYTVGEKLFF.

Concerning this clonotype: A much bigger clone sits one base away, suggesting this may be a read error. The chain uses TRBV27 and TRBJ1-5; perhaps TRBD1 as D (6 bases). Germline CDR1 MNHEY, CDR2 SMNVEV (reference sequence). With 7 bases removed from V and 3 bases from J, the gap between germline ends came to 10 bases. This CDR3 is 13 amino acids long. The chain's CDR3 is CASKTGNNQPQHF. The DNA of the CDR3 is TGTGCCAGCAAAACAGGGAACAATCAGCCCCAGCATTTT.

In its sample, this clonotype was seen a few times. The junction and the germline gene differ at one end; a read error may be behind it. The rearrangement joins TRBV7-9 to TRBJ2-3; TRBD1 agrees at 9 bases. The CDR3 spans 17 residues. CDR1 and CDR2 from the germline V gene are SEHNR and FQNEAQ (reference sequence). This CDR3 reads CASSLARGTGTTDTRYF. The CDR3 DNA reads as TGTGCCAGCAGCTTAGCCCGAGGGACAGGGACCACAGATACGCGGTATTTT.

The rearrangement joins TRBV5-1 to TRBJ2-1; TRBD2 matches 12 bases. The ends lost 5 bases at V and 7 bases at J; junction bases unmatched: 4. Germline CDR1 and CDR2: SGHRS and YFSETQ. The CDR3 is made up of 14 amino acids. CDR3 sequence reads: CASRLGTSGNEQFF. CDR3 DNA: TGCGCCAGCAGACTCGGGACTAGCGGGAATGAGCAGTTCTTC. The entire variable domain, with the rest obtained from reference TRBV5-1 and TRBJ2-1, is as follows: KAGVTQTPRYLIKTRGQQVTLSCSPISGHRSVSWYQQTPGQGLQFLFEYFSETQRNKGNFPGRFSGRQFSNSRSEMNVSTLELGDSALYLCASRLGTSGNEQFFGPGTRLTVL.

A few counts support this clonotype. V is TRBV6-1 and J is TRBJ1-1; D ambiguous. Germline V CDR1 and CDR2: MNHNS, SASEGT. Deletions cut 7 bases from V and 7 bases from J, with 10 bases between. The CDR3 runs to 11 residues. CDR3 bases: TGTGCCAGCATGTTACGACGTGAAGCTTTCTTT. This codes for CASMLRREAFF.

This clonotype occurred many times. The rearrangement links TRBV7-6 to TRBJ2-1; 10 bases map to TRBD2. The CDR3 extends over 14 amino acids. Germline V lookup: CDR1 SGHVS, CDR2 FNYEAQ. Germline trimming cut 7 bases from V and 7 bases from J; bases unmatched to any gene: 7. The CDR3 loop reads CASNLAGVGNEQFF. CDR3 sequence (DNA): TGTGCCAGCAACCTAGCGGGAGTGGGTAATGAGCAGTTCTTC.

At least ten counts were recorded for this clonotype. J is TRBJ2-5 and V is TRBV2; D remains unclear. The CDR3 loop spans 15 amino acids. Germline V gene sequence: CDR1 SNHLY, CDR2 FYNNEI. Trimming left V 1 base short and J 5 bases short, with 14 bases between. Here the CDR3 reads CASSEVGILGETQYF. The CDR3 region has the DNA TGTGCCAGCAGTGAAGTGGGGATCCTAGGGGAGACCCAGTACTTC.

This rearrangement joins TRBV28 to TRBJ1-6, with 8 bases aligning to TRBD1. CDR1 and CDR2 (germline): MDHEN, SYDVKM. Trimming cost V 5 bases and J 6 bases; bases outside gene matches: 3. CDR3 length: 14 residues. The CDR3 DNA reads TGTGCCAGCAGTCTGACAGGGGCTAATTCACCCCTCCACTTT. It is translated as CASSLTGANSPLHF.

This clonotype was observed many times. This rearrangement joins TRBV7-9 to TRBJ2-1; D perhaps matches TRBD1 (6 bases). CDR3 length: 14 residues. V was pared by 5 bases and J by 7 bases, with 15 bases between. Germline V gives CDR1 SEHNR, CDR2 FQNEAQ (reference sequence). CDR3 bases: TGTGCCAGCAGCGCAAGACAGGTTCGGAATGAGCAGTTCTTC. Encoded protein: CASSARQVRNEQFF.